The 27 T cell receptor beta chains reported below all come from one sample, sequenced in a study of T cells in localized non-small cell lung cancer. Repertoires were generated with immunoSEQ multiplex PCR, while TCRdb's copy carries only in-frame clones and drops some. The top ten clones hold roughly 2.5% of a sample with approximately 50,000 clones, approximately 86% of them seen once. The sequencing here drew on PBMCs, taken before any cancer treatment. The receptors come from a man between 40 and 69 years old with stage II lung adenocarcinoma.

The chain uses TRBV9 and TRBJ2-1; the match to TRBD2 covers 8 bases. The CDR3 length is 17 residues. CDR1 and CDR2 (germline): SGDLS, YYNGEE. V was pared by 0 bases and J by 1 base, with 6 bases of the junction left unmatched. The CDR3 sequence: CASSVAYQRGSYNEQFF. The CDR3 DNA is TGTGCCAGCAGCGTAGCTTACCAGCGGGGGTCCTACAATGAGCAGTTCTTC. Supplemented by reference TRBV9 and TRBJ2-1, the full variable domain reads DSGVTQTPKHLITATGQRVTLRCSPRSGDLSVYWYQQSLDQGLQFLIQYYNGEERAKGNILERFSAQQFPDLHSELNLSSLELGDSALYFCASSVAYQRGSYNEQFFGPGTRLTVL.

This chain joins TRBV6-1 and TRBJ2-7; D remains ambiguous. CDR1 and CDR2 (germline): MNHNS, SASEGT. Trimming stripped 0 bases from V and 7 bases from J, with 10 bases between. The CDR3 is 13 residues long. The CDR3 sequence is CASSEAEVPEQYV. CDR3 DNA: TGTGCCAGCAGTGAAGCAGAAGTTCCGGAGCAGTACGTC.

The DNA for the CDR3 is TGTGCCAGCAGTGATTCTAACAGGGGGCGTGTGAACGGCTACACCTTC. It is translated as CASSDSNRGRVNGYTF. V gene TRBV6-1 combines with J gene TRBJ1-2; 9 bases are shared with TRBD1. Germline CDR1 and CDR2: MNHNS and SASEGT. This CDR3 is built from 16 residues. With V trimmed by 3 bases and J by 8 bases, 13 bases remained unmatched.

The gene calls are TRBV5-1 and TRBJ1-4; 8 positions agree with TRBD1. Germline assignment: CDR1 SGHRS and CDR2 YFSETQ. The CDR3 totals 15 residues. J was trimmed by 3 bases and V by 0 bases; bases with no gene match: 1. CDR3 loop: CASSLAGGPNEKLFF. In DNA, the CDR3 is TGCGCCAGCAGCTTGGCAGGGGGCCCTAATGAAAAACTGTTTTTT.

This clone has only a few counts. V gene TRBV27 combines with J gene TRBJ1-1; possibly TRBD1 for D (5 bases). The CDR3 is 12 amino acids. V was clipped by 6 bases and J by 5 bases, with 10 bases between them. Germline lookup yields CDR1 MNHEY and CDR2 SMNVEV (reference sequence). The CDR3 reads CASRQGGTEAFF. For the CDR3, the DNA is TGTGCCAGCAGGCAGGGAGGGACTGAAGCTTTCTTT.

The chain links TRBV4-2 to TRBJ2-3; the match to TRBD2 covers 8 bases. J lost 4 bases, V lost 0 bases, and 6 bases had no gene match. Germline CDR1 LGHNA, CDR2 YNFKEQ. This CDR3 is built from 16 residues. CDR3 coding DNA: TGTGCCAGCAGCCAAGATCCGGCTAGCGGGCCAGATACGCAGTATTTT. Its translation is CASSQDPASGPDTQYF.

The chain links TRBV5-4 to TRBJ2-7, with a weak D call TRBD1 (5 bases). Between the trimmed V and J ends, which lost 2 bases and 2 bases, there was a span of 8 bases. This CDR3 has 13 amino acids. Germline assignment: CDR1 SGHNT and CDR2 YYREEE (reference sequence). CDR3 sequence reads: CASSFGQTYEQYF. The CDR3 DNA sequence: TGTGCCAGCAGCTTCGGACAAACCTACGAGCAGTACTTC.

This chain uses TRBV30 with TRBJ2-7; D is uncertain. Germline V gives CDR1 GTSNPN, CDR2 SVGIG (reference sequence). The CDR3 sequence is 13 residues long. V was shortened by 3 bases and J by 0 bases, with 9 bases between the two germline ends. CDR3 in amino acids: CAWRSVGSYEQYF. For the CDR3, the DNA is TGTGCCTGGAGATCGGTGGGCTCCTACGAGCAGTACTTC.

The chain has TRBV4-1 and TRBJ2-3; unclear D gene. V was shortened by 3 bases and J by 5 bases, with 21 bases between the two germline ends. The CDR3 is 17 residues long. Per the germline V gene, CDR1 is MGHRA and CDR2 is YSYEKL. CDR3 protein: CASSHSGPGEFGDTQYF. The CDR3 region has the DNA TGCGCCAGCAGCCATTCCGGACCGGGTGAATTTGGAGATACGCAGTATTTT.

The chain recombines TRBV4-1 with TRBJ2-5; possibly TRBD1 for D (5 bases). The V gene lost 1 base and the J gene lost 1 base, with 10 bases spanning the gap. The germline V gene has CDR1 MGHRA and CDR2 YSYEKL. The CDR3 contains 15 residues. CDR3 DNA: TGCGCCAGCAGCCAAGGATCAGGGTCCCAAGAGACCCAGTACTTC. Its protein is CASSQGSGSQETQYF.

This clone has just a few counts. The rearrangement joins TRBV2 to TRBJ2-3; D unclear. The V end was cut by 8 bases, the J end by 0 bases, with 9 bases between. Per the germline V gene, CDR1 is SNHLY and CDR2 is FYNNEI. This CDR3 comprises 13 residues. The DNA of the CDR3 is TGTGCCAGCGGGTCAGACAGCACAGATACGCAGTATTTT. This sequence encodes CASGSDSTDTQYF.

V gene TRBV6-1 combines with J gene TRBJ1-5, with D hard to call. CDR1 MNHNS and CDR2 SASEGT come from the germline V gene. The CDR3 totals 14 residues. V was cut by 2 bases and J by 3 bases, with 8 bases left in between. CDR3: CASSEPGSNQPQHF. The CDR3 bases are TGTGCCAGCAGTGAACCGGGCTCCAATCAGCCCCAGCATTTT.

The chain links TRBV28 to TRBJ1-5; 7 nucleotides match TRBD1. CDR1 is MDHEN, CDR2 SYDVKM, per germline. The J segment lost 7 bases and the V segment lost 8 bases, leaving 14 bases of the junction unmatched. The CDR3 has 15 residues. The chain's CDR3 is CASVSLRDRRQPQHF. As DNA, the CDR3 is TGTGCCAGCGTCTCACTAAGGGACAGACGGCAGCCCCAGCATTTT.

This chain joins TRBV5-1 and TRBJ2-5; 9 bases fit TRBD1. Trimming took 3 bases from V and 4 from J; bases not matched to a gene: 13. Germline V gene data show CDR1 as SGHRS and CDR2 as YFSETQ. This CDR3 contains 17 residues. The CDR3 here is CASSSDGQGRFAETQYF. In nucleotides, the CDR3 is TGCGCCAGCAGCTCTGATGGACAGGGGAGATTCGCAGAGACCCAGTACTTC. The full variable domain, with the rest looked up from reference TRBV5-1 and TRBJ2-5, is KAGVTQTPRYLIKTRGQQVTLSCSPISGHRSVSWYQQTPGQGLQFLFEYFSETQRNKGNFPGRFSGRQFSNSRSEMNVSTLELGDSALYLCASSSDGQGRFAETQYFGPGTRLLVL.

This clone is medium-sized in the sample. The rearrangement uses TRBV27 and TRBJ2-7; 8 bases map to TRBD1. The CDR3 is 15 residues long. The J segment lost 0 bases and the V segment lost 6 bases, leaving 7 bases of the junction unmatched. From germline, CDR1 is MNHEY and CDR2 SMNVEV (reference sequence). The CDR3 protein is CASSPGGRNSYEQYV. DNA for the CDR3: TGTGCCAGCAGCCCAGGGGGCCGGAACTCCTACGAGCAGTACGTC.

The rearrangement links TRBV29-1 to TRBJ2-2; 12 bases align to TRBD2. Germline V gives CDR1 SQVTM, CDR2 ANQGSEA. This CDR3 spans 15 amino acids. V shed 6 bases and J 8 bases; nucleotides not matched to a gene: 10. DNA for the CDR3: TGCAGCGTCTTCCCGGCTAGCGGGGGGGAAGGGGAGCTGTTTTTT. It codes for CSVFPASGGEGELFF.

In this sample, this clone turned up once. The V call is TRBV6-1, the J call TRBJ2-7; D is unclear. This CDR3 comprises 15 residues. Trimming pared 2 bases from V and 2 bases from J, leaving 13 bases between. The V gene's germline CDR1 is MNHNS and CDR2 SASEGT. The CDR3 DNA reads as TGTGCCAGCAGTGAAAAGCCCTCATCCCCCTACGAGCAGTACGTC. Translating it yields CASSEKPSSPYEQYV.

This sequence joins TRBV5-1 and TRBJ2-5; a weak D match, TRBD2 (5 bases). Trimming removed 1 base at V and 4 bases at J, with 11 bases between. In germline, CDR1 is SGHRS, CDR2 YFSETQ. The CDR3 extends over 14 amino acids. CDR3 coding DNA: TGCGCCAGCAGCTTGTCCGCCGGAGGAGAGACCCAGTACTTC. The encoded protein is CASSLSAGGETQYF.

The chain links TRBV7-8 to TRBJ2-3; the D is unclear. This CDR3 spans 14 amino acids. V shed 2 bases and J shed 4 bases, with 10 bases lying between them. The V gene's germline CDR1 is SGHVS and CDR2 FQNEAQ. The CDR3 spells CASSLNQLADTQYF. CDR3 bases: TGTGCCAGCAGCTTAAACCAGCTAGCAGATACGCAGTATTTT.

By sample fraction, this clone is medium-sized. The chain couples TRBV6-5 to TRBJ1-6; D is uncertain. Germline loops: CDR1 MNHEY, CDR2 SVGAGI. The V gene lost 6 bases and the J gene lost 6 bases, with 12 bases spanning the gap. The CDR3 sequence is 14 residues long. The DNA for the CDR3 is TGTGCCAGCAGAGGGCAGGAATCTAATTCACCCCTCCACTTT. It specifies CASRGQESNSPLHF.

The chain links TRBV7-6 to TRBJ2-1; D gene uncertain. The CDR3 has 13 residues. Germline loops: CDR1 SGHVS, CDR2 FNYEAQ. V lost 4 bases, J lost 5 bases, and 9 bases lay in between. CDR3 sequence: CASSSSTHNEQFF. CDR3 DNA sequence: TGTGCCAGCAGCTCCTCCACTCACAATGAGCAGTTCTTC.

The V gene is TRBV4-1, the J gene TRBJ2-5; 11 nucleotides align to TRBD2. Germline V CDR1 and CDR2: MGHRA, YSYEKL. With 0 bases clipped from V and 2 bases from J, the junction kept 5 bases outside the gene matches. The CDR3 runs 17 residues. In nucleotides, the CDR3 is TGCGCCAGCAGCCAAGATTTGGTAGCGGGGGGGCAAGAGACCCAGTACTTC. Translated, it gives CASSQDLVAGGQETQYF.

The chain combines TRBV27 with TRBJ2-5, with TRBD2 identical over 8 bases. J lost 4 bases, V lost 4 bases, and 14 bases had no gene match. The germline gives CDR1 MNHEY, CDR2 SMNVEV (reference sequence). The CDR3 is 17 amino acids. Here the CDR3 DNA reads TGTGCCAGCAGTTCAATGAATATCGGGGGGGTTGGAGAGACCCAGTACTTC. Its protein is CASSSMNIGGVGETQYF.

The chain has TRBV5-1 and TRBJ2-1, with TRBD1 matching 11 bases. This CDR3 spans 16 amino acids. Losses at the gene ends were 4 bases for V and 7 bases for J; bases not matched to a gene: 10. Germline V CDR1 and CDR2: SGHRS, YFSETQ. The CDR3 here is CASSATRDRGKNEQFF. The DNA of the CDR3 is TGCGCCAGCAGCGCTACCCGGGACAGGGGGAAAAATGAGCAGTTCTTC. Using reference TRBV5-1 and TRBJ2-1 for the parts outside the CDR3, the full variable domain is KAGVTQTPRYLIKTRGQQVTLSCSPISGHRSVSWYQQTPGQGLQFLFEYFSETQRNKGNFPGRFSGRQFSNSRSEMNVSTLELGDSALYLCASSATRDRGKNEQFFGPGTRLTVL.

V is TRBV5-1 and J is TRBJ1-2; a weak D match, TRBD1 (6 bases). Germline lookup yields CDR1 SGHRS and CDR2 YFSETQ. Trimming took 1 base from V and 8 from J, leaving 12 bases between them. The CDR3 consists of 13 residues. CDR3 sequence (DNA): TGCGCCAGCAGCTTGACAGGGCTAGGGGGCTACACCTTC. Protein: CASSLTGLGGYTF.

The gene calls are TRBV27 and TRBJ1-5; D not certain. Between the trimmed V and J ends, which lost 8 bases and 0 bases, there was a span of 14 bases. The CDR3 sequence is 15 residues long. CDR1 is MNHEY and CDR2 is SMNVEV in the germline V gene (reference sequence). In nucleotides, the CDR3 is TGTGCCAGCTCCCTTGGACGGTTTAGCAATCAGCCCCAGCATTTT. Translation: CASSLGRFSNQPQHF.

This clone was seen a few times. The chain employs TRBV9 and TRBJ1-3; maybe TRBD1 (5 bases). Trimming took 4 bases from V and 4 from J, leaving 18 bases between them. CDR1 is SGDLS and CDR2 is YYNGEE in the germline V gene. This CDR3 has 16 amino acids. The CDR3 DNA is TGTGCCAGCAGCTCCCCTTCTGGGGCTGGGGGAAACACCATATATTTT. Protein: CASSSPSGAGGNTIYF.